The 17 T cell receptor beta chains given below trace back to one sample, sequenced in a study of cytomegalovirus exposure and HLA in healthy donors. The PCR contained 60 Vbeta and 13 Jbeta primers. Assay used: immunoSEQ multiplex PCR; TCRdb lists only in-frame clones, some missing. The sample has about 140,000 clones; approximately 78% are singletons. The material sequenced was PBMCs. All receptors derive from a woman between 18 and 29 years old in good health and CMV-seropositive.

The V gene is TRBV5-6, the J gene TRBJ1-2, with 10 bases identical to TRBD1. In germline, CDR1 is SGHDT, CDR2 YYEEEE. V trimming: 4 bases; J trimming: 7 bases; junction bases outside the gene matches: 7. This CDR3 contains 14 residues. This CDR3 reads CASSHGTGVTGYTF. The CDR3 coding sequence is TGTGCCAGCAGCCATGGGACAGGGGTGACTGGCTACACCTTC.

The V and J genes are TRBV18 and TRBJ2-3, with D uncertain. CDR3 length: 16 residues. V dropped 6 bases and J dropped 4 bases, with 20 bases sitting between them. Germline loops: CDR1 KGHSH, CDR2 LQKENI. The chain's CDR3 is CASSPPGVRSPDTQYF. CDR3 nucleotides: TGTGCCAGCTCCCCCCCCGGAGTTCGTAGCCCAGATACGCAGTATTTT.

The rearrangement joins TRBV10-2 to TRBJ2-1, with 9 bases matching TRBD2. The CDR3 length is 17 residues. In germline, CDR1 is WSHSY, CDR2 SAAADI. The ends lost 0 bases at V and 10 bases at J; junction bases unmatched: 13. CDR3 in amino acids: CASSESTGSGGRGEQFF. The CDR3 DNA reads as TGCGCCAGCAGTGAGTCGACGGGGAGCGGGGGGCGGGGGGAGCAGTTCTTC.

The J gene is TRBJ2-3, the V gene TRBV18; 13 bases agree with TRBD2. V shed 6 bases and J 3 bases; nucleotides not matched to a gene: 6. Per the germline V gene, CDR1 is KGHSH and CDR2 is LQKENI. This CDR3 contains 16 residues. The CDR3 protein is CASSQTSGGRTDTQYF. Written as DNA, the CDR3 is TGTGCCAGCTCTCAGACTAGCGGGGGGCGTACAGATACGCAGTATTTT.

This clone has more than one count but fewer than ten. V and J are TRBV7-2 and TRBJ2-1; the D is unclear. The germline CDR1 and CDR2 sequences are SGHTA and FQGNSA. The V and J ends lost 5 bases and 5 bases respectively, with 16 bases between them. The CDR3 loop spans 15 amino acids. CDR3 loop: CASSPEPQLNNEQFF. DNA of the CDR3: TGTGCCAGCAGCCCCGAACCCCAACTTAACAATGAGCAGTTCTTC. The full variable domain, completed using reference TRBV7-2 and TRBJ2-1, is GAGVSQSPSNKVTEKGKDVELRCDPISGHTALYWYRQSLGQGLEFLIYFQGNSAPDKSGLPSDRFSAERTGGSVSTLTIQRTQQEDSAVYLCASSPEPQLNNEQFFGPGTRLTVL.

The chain joins TRBV5-5 to TRBJ1-5; TRBD1 matches 10 bases. J lost 4 bases, V lost 6 bases, and 13 bases had no gene match. CDR1 is SGHKS and CDR2 is YYEKEE in the germline V gene (reference sequence). The CDR3 runs to 17 residues. CDR3 sequence: CASNLGPGTGENQPQHF. DNA of the CDR3: TGTGCCAGCAATTTAGGTCCTGGGACAGGGGAAAATCAGCCCCAGCATTTT.

This chain joins TRBV11-2 and TRBJ1-5; 8 positions match TRBD1. J lost 6 bases, V lost 5 bases, and 6 bases had no gene match. The germline CDR1 and CDR2 sequences are SGHAT and FQNNGV. This CDR3 has 14 residues. The CDR3 DNA reads TGTGCCAGCAGCCTCACAGGGGGTGGTCAGCCCCAGCATTTT. Its protein is CASSLTGGGQPQHF.

The chain carries TRBV5-6 and TRBJ2-6; TRBD1 is a possible D gene (5 bases). The V end lost 0 bases, the J end lost 2 bases, and 12 bases lay between the germline ends. This CDR3 is 17 amino acids long. CDR1 and CDR2 (germline): SGHDT, YYEEEE. The CDR3 loop reads CASSLAGLRTGANVLTF. CDR3 nucleotide sequence: TGTGCCAGCAGCTTGGCAGGGCTTCGCACTGGGGCCAACGTCCTGACTTTC.

The chain is built from TRBV5-5 and TRBJ1-5; 8 bases fit TRBD1. CDR3 length: 17 residues. The V and J ends lost 3 bases and 5 bases, in that order; junction bases with no gene match: 13. The V gene's germline CDR1 is SGHKS and CDR2 YYEKEE (reference sequence). CDR3 coding DNA: TGTGCCAGCAGCTGGGACCCCCCCGGACAGGGAGATCAGCCCCAGCATTTT. Encoded protein: CASSWDPPGQGDQPQHF.

This sequence joins TRBV6-4 and TRBJ2-6; D not resolved. This CDR3 has 15 residues. Trimming cost V 0 bases and J 0 bases, with 3 bases left between them. The germline gives CDR1 MRHNA, CDR2 SNTAGT. CDR3 residues: CASSDSRSGANVLTF. The CDR3 DNA reads as TGTGCCAGCAGTGACTCCCGCTCTGGGGCCAACGTCCTGACTTTC.

The rearrangement links TRBV28 to TRBJ2-5, with 10 nucleotides matching TRBD1. The germline V gene has CDR1 MDHEN and CDR2 SYDVKM. Trimming removed 6 bases from V and 2 bases from J; junction bases left unmatched: 6. This CDR3 contains 15 residues. The CDR3 coding sequence is TGTGCCAGCAGCAAGGACAGGGGGTCTCAAGAGACCCAGTACTTC. Encoded protein: CASSKDRGSQETQYF.

V is TRBV9 and J is TRBJ1-1, with D possibly being TRBD1 (5 bases). Trimming cost V 4 bases and J 6 bases, with 16 bases left between them. CDR3 length equals 14 residues. Per germline, CDR1 SGDLS and CDR2 YYNGEE. CDR3: CASSPQGLGAEAFF. For the CDR3, the DNA is TGTGCCAGCAGCCCGCAGGGACTAGGGGCTGAAGCTTTCTTT. The complete variable domain, with remaining parts taken from reference TRBV9 and TRBJ1-1, reads DSGVTQTPKHLITATGQRVTLRCSPRSGDLSVYWYQQSLDQGLQFLIQYYNGEERAKGNILERFSAQQFPDLHSELNLSSLELGDSALYFCASSPQGLGAEAFFGQGTRLTVV.

This sequence joins TRBV4-1 and TRBJ1-2; 7 nucleotides agree with TRBD1. Trimming at V came to 3 bases and at J to 2 bases, leaving 3 bases not matched to a gene. The CDR3 is made up of 14 amino acids. Germline loops: CDR1 MGHRA, CDR2 YSYEKL. CDR3 DNA sequence: TGCGCCAGCAGCCATGAGACAGGGAACTATGGCTACACCTTC. It codes for CASSHETGNYGYTF.

The V and J genes are TRBV5-6 and TRBJ2-4, with D hard to call. The CDR3 contains 16 residues. Germline values: CDR1 SGHDT, CDR2 YYEEEE. V was shortened by 0 bases and J by 0 bases, with 10 bases between the two germline ends. This chain's CDR3 is CASSLGLLLAKNIQYF. For the CDR3, the DNA is TGTGCCAGCAGCTTGGGCCTTTTACTAGCCAAAAACATTCAGTACTTC.

The chain joins TRBV4-1 to TRBJ1-2; 7 bases agree with TRBD1. Germline V CDR1 and CDR2: MGHRA, YSYEKL. V was clipped by 4 bases and J by 8 bases; unmatched bases: 16. The CDR3 runs 16 residues. The CDR3 DNA is TGCGCCAGCAGCCCATCCGGGACAGCGATGGTTGGGGGCTACACCTTC. It translates to CASSPSGTAMVGGYTF.

This clone has only one observation. The gene calls are TRBV7-2 and TRBJ2-7, with D possibly matching TRBD2 (5 bases). The CDR3 sequence is 14 residues long. The germline CDR1 and CDR2 sequences are SGHTA and FQGNSA. V was trimmed by 5 bases and J by 2 bases, leaving 13 bases between them. The CDR3 DNA follows: TGTGCCAGCAGCAAAGCGGTGGGCCCCTACGAGCAGTACTTC. Amino acids: CASSKAVGPYEQYF.

The chain carries TRBV11-2 and TRBJ2-3; 12 nucleotides agree with TRBD2. The CDR3 totals 16 residues. Germline V gives CDR1 SGHAT, CDR2 FQNNGV. The J segment lost 1 base and the V segment lost 3 bases, leaving 2 bases of the junction unmatched. CDR3 protein: CASSLTSGSRTDTQYF. The CDR3 DNA is TGTGCCAGCAGCTTGACTAGCGGGAGTCGCACAGATACGCAGTATTTT.